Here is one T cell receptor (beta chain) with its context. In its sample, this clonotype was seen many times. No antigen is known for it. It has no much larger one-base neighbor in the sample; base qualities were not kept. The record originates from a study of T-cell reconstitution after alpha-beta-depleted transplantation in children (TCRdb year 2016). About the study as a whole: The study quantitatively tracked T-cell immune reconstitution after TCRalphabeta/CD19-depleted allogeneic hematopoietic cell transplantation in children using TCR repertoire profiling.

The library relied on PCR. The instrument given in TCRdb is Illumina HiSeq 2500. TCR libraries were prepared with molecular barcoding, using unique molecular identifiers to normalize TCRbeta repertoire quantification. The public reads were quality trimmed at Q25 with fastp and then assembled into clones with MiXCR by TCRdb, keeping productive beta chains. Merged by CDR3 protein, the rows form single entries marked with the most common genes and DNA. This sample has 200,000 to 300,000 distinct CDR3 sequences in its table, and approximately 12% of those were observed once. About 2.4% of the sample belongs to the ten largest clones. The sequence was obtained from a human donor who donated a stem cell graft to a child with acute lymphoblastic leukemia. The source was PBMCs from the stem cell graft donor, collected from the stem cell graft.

DNA sequence: TGTGCCAGCAGCCCAAGGACAGGGGAAGTTGCCGGGGAGCTGTTTTTT. This codes for CASSPRTGEVAGELFF. Here the chain combines TRBV7-9 and TRBJ2-2; TRBD1 aligns with 9 central bases. Trimmed from V: 5 bases; trimmed from J: 6 bases; junction bases lacking a gene match: 10. The CDR3 holds 16 amino acids from the cysteine to the phenylalanine. Only the CDR3 DNA is retained, 48 bases long and in frame from the first base. CDR1 and CDR2 were assigned from the germline V gene (reference sequence) as SEHNR and FQNEAQ.